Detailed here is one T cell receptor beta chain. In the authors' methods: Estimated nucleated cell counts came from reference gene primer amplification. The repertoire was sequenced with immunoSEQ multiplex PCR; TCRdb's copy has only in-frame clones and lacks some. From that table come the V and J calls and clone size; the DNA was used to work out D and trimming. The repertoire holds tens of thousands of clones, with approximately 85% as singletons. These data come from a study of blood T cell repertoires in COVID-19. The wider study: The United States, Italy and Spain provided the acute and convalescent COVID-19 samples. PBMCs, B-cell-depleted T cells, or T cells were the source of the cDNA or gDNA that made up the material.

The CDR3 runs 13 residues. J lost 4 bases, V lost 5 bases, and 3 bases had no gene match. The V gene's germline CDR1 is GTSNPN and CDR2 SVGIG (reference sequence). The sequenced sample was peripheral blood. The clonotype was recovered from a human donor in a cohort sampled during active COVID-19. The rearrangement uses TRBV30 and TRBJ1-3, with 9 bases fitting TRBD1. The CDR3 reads CAWGTGTGNTIYF. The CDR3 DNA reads TGTGCCTGGGGGACAGGGACAGGAAACACCATATATTTT.